What follows describes a single T cell receptor (beta chain). The antigen remains undetermined. This entry comes from a study of CD8+ T cells in alopecia areata. In the study overall: Patients received oral tofacitinib, 5 to 10 mg twice daily, for moderate-to-severe alopecia areata.

Described treatment: oral pan-JAK inhibitor, 5-10 mg twice daily. PBMCs provided sorted CD4+ and CD8+ T cells. Extracted from the samples, RNA was reverse transcribed into cDNA to serve as the sequencing template. TCRdb's table, derived via immunoSEQ multiplex PCR, lists solely in-frame clones and lacks some. The data show approximately 200,000 clones, with 45% to 65% seen just once and about 0.65% held by the top ten. Broader study findings: The study found that many expanded lesional clones persisted in scalp and blood during tofacitinib. Among patients, TCR sharing was less clear than in mice, a difference possibly due in part to HLA diversity in the patient population.

Germline CDR1 is KGHSH and CDR2 is LQKENI. The junction had 10 bases not matched to a gene; V was cut back by 6 bases and J by 6 bases. The CDR3 contains 16 residues. The sample was CD4+ T cells sorted from blood, taken at week 4, from a patient treated with tofacitinib. The chain is built from TRBV18 and TRBJ1-5, with 11 bases matching TRBD1. This receptor was obtained from a human donor with alopecia areata. CDR3 DNA sequence: TGTGCCAGCTCTCCTGGACAGGGGGCGAGTGGTCAGCCCCAGCATTTT. Amino acid sequence: CASSPGQGASGQPQHF.